The next 27 T cell receptor beta chains were all read from a single sample in a study of T cells in Graves' hyperthyroidism and ophthalmopathy. RNA transcripts provided the source from which TCR beta CDR3 regions were amplified. HTBI primers were employed in a first-round RT-PCR of the TCR CDR3. From the multiplex PCR reads, TCRdb called clonotypes with MiXCR, one entry per CDR3 protein. The sample carries 85,000 to 110,000 distinct CDR3 sequences, roughly 50% recorded once. Material for sequencing was blood. These receptor sequences come from a man aged 40-49 years with Graves' hyperthyroidism.

This clonotype was picked up one time. The CDR3 DNA reads as TGTGCCAGCAGCCCGGAAGGGATTGCCGGGGAGCGATACAATGAGCAGTTCTTC. Its translation is CASSPEGIAGERYNEQFF. This chain connects TRBV7-3 to TRBJ2-1, with D possibly TRBD2 on 5 matching bases. Germline CDR1 and CDR2: SGHTA and FQGTGA. The CDR3 spans 18 residues. V lost 5 bases and J 4 bases, leaving 24 bases between the germline ends.

The rearrangement links TRBV30 to TRBJ2-2, with D uncertain. The CDR3 consists of 12 residues. Trimming pared 1 base from V and 6 bases from J, leaving 6 bases between. The germline V gene has CDR1 GTSNPN and CDR2 SVGIG (reference sequence). DNA for the CDR3: TGTGCCTGGAGTGATGGGGCCGGGGAGCTGTTTTTT. This translates into CAWSDGAGELFF. Supplemented by reference TRBV30 and TRBJ2-2, the full variable domain reads SQTIHQWPATLVQPVGSPLSLECTVEGTSNPNLYWYRQAAGRGLQLLFYSVGIGQISSEVPQNLSASRPQDRQFILSSKKLLLSDSGFYLCAWSDGAGELFFGEGSRLTVL.

This clonotype has a count of ten or more. The genes are TRBV11-3 and TRBJ2-7; the match to TRBD2 covers 8 bases. This CDR3 contains 18 residues. Germline CDR1 reads SGHNT; CDR2 reads YENEEA. V gave up 4 bases and J gave up 5 bases; unmatched junction bases: 19. CDR3 sequence: CASSSPFGVREGLNEQYF. The CDR3 region has the DNA TGTGCCAGCAGCTCCCCCTTCGGGGTTCGGGAGGGCCTCAACGAGCAGTACTTC.

The chain is built from TRBV5-1 and TRBJ1-2; D ambiguous. CDR3 length: 17 amino acids. Germline V gives CDR1 SGHRS, CDR2 YFSETQ. V was cut by 4 bases and J by 6 bases, with 25 bases left in between. The CDR3 protein is CASSEGIGSPGWNGYTF. DNA of the CDR3: TGCGCCAGCAGCGAAGGGATTGGCAGTCCCGGCTGGAATGGCTACACCTTC.

The table lists this clonotype with a count of one. The rearrangement links TRBV29-1 to TRBJ2-7, with 10 nucleotides matching TRBD1. The J segment lost 7 bases and the V segment lost 4 bases, leaving 4 bases of the junction unmatched. The CDR3 is made up of 12 amino acids. Germline-derived CDR1 and CDR2 are SQVTM and ANQGSEA. The CDR3 nucleotides are TGCAGCGTTGCCCAGGACAGGGGGGAGCAGTACTTC. Its protein is CSVAQDRGEQYF.

This clonotype turned up a few times. J is TRBJ1-1 and V is TRBV20-1; 8 bases line up with TRBD1. After removal of 3 bases from V and 1 base from J, the junction contained 1 base not matched to a gene. This CDR3 contains 13 residues. Germline loops: CDR1 DFQATT, CDR2 SNEGSKA (reference sequence). Here the CDR3 reads CSARGTGNTEAFF. The DNA of the CDR3 is TGCAGTGCTAGGGGGACAGGGAACACTGAAGCTTTCTTT.

This chain joins TRBV6-2 or TRBV6-3 and TRBJ1-2; D may be TRBD1 (6 bases). Between the trimmed V and J ends, which lost 7 bases and 7 bases, there was a span of 22 bases. The CDR3 totals 15 residues. In germline, CDR1 is MNHEY, CDR2 SVGEGT. The CDR3 DNA sequence: TGTGCCAGCACCCAGGGGTGGACGGAGCTCGGTGGCTACACCTTC. Protein: CASTQGWTELGGYTF.

This clonotype was counted many times. The chain carries TRBV11-2 and TRBJ2-6, with D unresolved. V was clipped by 5 bases and J by 0 bases, with 5 bases between them. Germline CDR1 SGHAT, CDR2 FQNNGV. CDR3 length: 14 amino acids. In DNA, the CDR3 is TGTGCCAGCAGCGACCGCTCTGGGGCCAACGTCCTGACTTTC. Translation: CASSDRSGANVLTF.

The table lists this clonotype with a count of one. The V and J genes are TRBV7-2 and TRBJ2-1, with a weak D call TRBD2 (5 bases). The germline V and J ends were trimmed by 5 bases and 7 bases, with 18 bases remaining between them. The CDR3 length is 15 residues. Germline V gene lookup returns CDR1 SGHTA and CDR2 FQGNSA. This CDR3 reads CASSQGIKRHNEQFF. Written as DNA, the CDR3 is TGTGCCAGCAGCCAAGGGATTAAGCGGCATAATGAGCAGTTCTTC.

With regard to this clonotype: Germline and junction disagree at one end, which may indicate a read error. The rearrangement links TRBV7-2 to TRBJ1-2; D not certain. This CDR3 contains 13 residues. Looked up from germline, CDR1 is SGHTA and CDR2 is FQGNSA. This CDR3 is CASSHGINYDYSF. CDR3 DNA: TGTGCCAGCAGTCACGGGATTAACTATGACTACTCCTTC.

To note about this clonotype: The CDR3 end shows no conserved phenylalanine or tryptophan, and so a read error is likely. The CDR3 DNA sequence: TGCAGTGCGGGGGGAAGGACTAAAGCTTTCTAT. Its protein product is CSAGGRTKAFY. This chain links TRBV20-1 with TRBJ1-1; the D gene is possibly TRBD1 (5 bases). The length of the CDR3 is 11 residues. Germline CDR1 reads DFQATT; CDR2 reads SNEGSKA (reference sequence). Trimming stripped 6 bases from V and 9 bases from J, with 14 bases between.

The rearrangement uses TRBV10-3 and TRBJ1-5; D gene unclear. CDR1 and CDR2 (germline): ENHRY, SYGVKD. The CDR3 consists of 13 residues. V dropped 7 bases and J dropped 4 bases, with 11 bases sitting between them. The CDR3 sequence: CAITDGLNQPQHF. CDR3 DNA: TGTGCCATCACGGACGGACTAAATCAGCCCCAGCATTTT.

The chain links TRBV9 to TRBJ1-4, with D perhaps TRBD1 (5 bases). Germline lookup yields CDR1 SGDLS and CDR2 YYNGEE. V lost 2 bases, J lost 3 bases, and 8 bases lay in between. The CDR3 runs to 14 residues. The CDR3 DNA sequence: TGTGCCAGCAGCGTGGGGGGGTCTAATGAAAAACTGTTTTTT. This encodes CASSVGGSNEKLFF.

V usage is TRBV7-9 and J usage is TRBJ1-6; D gene ambiguous. The V gene lost 5 bases and the J gene lost 14 bases, with 19 bases spanning the gap. The germline gives CDR1 SEHNR, CDR2 FQNEAQ (reference sequence). The length of the CDR3 is 14 residues. The CDR3, as DNA: TGTGCCAGCAGCACCCGGGAGAGGACGGGGTCCCTCCACTTT. Its protein is CASSTRERTGSLHF.

To note about this clonotype: This clone may be a read error of a much larger clone one base away. The chain combines TRBV28 with TRBJ2-1; perhaps D is TRBD1 or TRBD2 (5 bases each). V was shortened by 6 bases and J by 5 bases, with 14 bases between the two germline ends. CDR3 length: 14 residues. Germline assignment: CDR1 MDHEN and CDR2 SYDVKM. CDR3: CASRDGRDHNEQFF. DNA for the CDR3: TGTGCCAGCAGGGACGGCCGGGACCACAATGAGCAGTTCTTC.

This clonotype has a count of ten or more. The gene calls are TRBV6-2 or TRBV6-3 and TRBJ2-7; D remains unclear. The CDR3 is 15 residues long. The germline V gene has CDR1 MNHEY and CDR2 SVGEGT. Between the trimmed V and J ends, which lost 0 bases and 5 bases, there was a span of 14 bases. The DNA for the CDR3 is TGTGCCAGCAGTTACTCATCGCTACCTCCCAACGAGCAGTACTTC. Protein sequence: CASSYSSLPPNEQYF.

This clonotype occurred many times. The chain combines TRBV4-1 with TRBJ1-5; 8 nucleotides line up with TRBD1. CDR3 length equals 15 residues. The germline V gene has CDR1 MGHRA and CDR2 YSYEKL. V lost 2 bases to trimming and J lost 6 bases; unmatched junction nucleotides: 6. As DNA, the CDR3 is TGCGCCAGCAGCCAACCAGGACAGGGATTTCAGCCCCAGCATTTT. Translating it yields CASSQPGQGFQPQHF.

In regard to this clonotype: The junction does not match germline at one end; this may be a read error. This rearrangement joins TRBV6-1 to TRBJ1-1, with D uncertain. CDR3 length: 13 residues. The germline V gene encodes CDR1 MNHNS and CDR2 SASEGT. The CDR3 DNA is TGTGCCAGCACCCGGGCCTTGAACGCTGAAGCTTTCTTT. Translated, it gives CASTRALNAEAFF.

The chain employs TRBV7-2 and TRBJ2-1; D is ambiguous. Trimming removed 5 bases from V and 5 bases from J, with 10 bases in between. The germline V gene has CDR1 SGHTA and CDR2 FQGNSA. The CDR3 extends over 13 amino acids. In DNA form, the CDR3 reads TGTGCCAGCAGCCTTCCCCGGGACAATGAGCAGTTCTTC. Translated, it gives CASSLPRDNEQFF.

This clonotype was seen at least ten times. CDR3 nucleotide sequence: TGCAGTGCTAGTGGGACGGGGACCGGGGAGCTGTTTTTT. Protein sequence: CSASGTGTGELFF. V is TRBV20-1 and J is TRBJ2-2; D may correspond to TRBD1 or TRBD2 (5 bases each). The CDR3 has 13 amino acids. V dropped 3 bases and J dropped 5 bases, with 10 bases sitting between them. Germline V gene lookup returns CDR1 DFQATT and CDR2 SNEGSKA (reference sequence).

With respect to this clonotype: The junction and the germline gene differ at one end; a read error may be behind it. The chain employs TRBV2 and TRBJ1-6; D is unresolved. Germline lookup yields CDR1 SNHLY and CDR2 FYNNEI. CDR3 length: 13 amino acids. In DNA, the CDR3 is TGTGCCAGCGGGGAGCAAGGGAATTCATCCCTCCATTTT. Its protein product is CASGEQGNSSLHF.

The V call is TRBV9, the J call TRBJ1-1, with 8 nucleotides matching TRBD1. V shed 3 bases and J 4 bases; nucleotides not matched to a gene: 8. Germline V gene data show CDR1 as SGDLS and CDR2 as YYNGEE. The CDR3 loop spans 15 amino acids. In DNA form, the CDR3 reads TGTGCCAGCAGCGGGGACCCGGACAGGGCCACTGAAGCTTTCTTT. Translating it yields CASSGDPDRATEAFF.

This clonotype appeared many times. This chain connects TRBV7-8 to TRBJ2-1; D perhaps matches TRBD2 (5 bases). V was pared by 1 base and J by 0 bases, with 10 bases between. Per the germline V gene, CDR1 is SGHVS and CDR2 is FQNEAQ. The CDR3 has 16 residues. In nucleotides, the CDR3 is TGTGCCAGCAGCTTAGAGGCTAGCCCCTCCTACAATGAGCAGTTCTTC. Its protein product is CASSLEASPSYNEQFF.

With respect to this clonotype: Since the CDR3 does not end with the conserved phenylalanine or tryptophan, this likely comes from a read error. The limits of the CDR3 on the DNA are not certain, so only TCRdb's listed CDR3 is given. The genes are TRBV7-9 and TRBJ2-7; the DNA was not compared with TRBD1, the D call given in the table. CDR1 is SEHNR, CDR2 FQNEAQ, per germline (reference sequence). The CDR3 spans 8 residues, counting both ends. The CDR3 reads CASSKAGG.

Many counts were recorded for this clonotype. The chain combines TRBV7-6 with TRBJ2-5; TRBD1 aligns across 10 bases. V dropped 6 bases and J dropped 6; count of bases not matched to a gene: 10. CDR1 SGHVS and CDR2 FNYEAQ come from the germline V gene. This CDR3 is 15 amino acids long. This CDR3 is CASSLTGQGIKTQYF. DNA of the CDR3: TGTGCCAGCAGTCTCACGGGACAGGGGATCAAGACCCAGTACTTC. Using reference TRBV7-6 and TRBJ2-5 for the parts outside the CDR3, the full variable domain is GAGVSQSPRYKVTKRGQDVALRCDPISGHVSLYWYRQALGQGPEFLTYFNYEAQQDKSGLPNDRFSAERPEGSISTLTIQRTEQRDSAMYRCASSLTGQGIKTQYFGPGTRLLVL.

The chain carries TRBV12-3 or TRBV12-4 and TRBJ2-6; D could derive from TRBD1 or TRBD2 (5 bases each). Trimming removed 7 bases from V and 4 bases from J, with 20 bases in between. This CDR3 region has 17 residues. The CDR3 reads CASTPRDRVAGANVLTF. DNA for the CDR3: TGTGCCAGCACCCCCCGGGACCGGGTTGCCGGGGCCAACGTCCTGACTTTC.

To note about this clonotype: Given a much more abundant clone one base away, this may be a read error. V gene TRBV27 combines with J gene TRBJ1-6; no clear D gene. This CDR3 comprises 15 residues. Germline values: CDR1 MNHEY, CDR2 SMNVEV (reference sequence). DNA for the CDR3: TGTGTCAGCAGTCCCCGTTCGGGTCAGAGGTCACCCCTCCACTTT. Translation gives CVSSPRSGQRSPLHF.